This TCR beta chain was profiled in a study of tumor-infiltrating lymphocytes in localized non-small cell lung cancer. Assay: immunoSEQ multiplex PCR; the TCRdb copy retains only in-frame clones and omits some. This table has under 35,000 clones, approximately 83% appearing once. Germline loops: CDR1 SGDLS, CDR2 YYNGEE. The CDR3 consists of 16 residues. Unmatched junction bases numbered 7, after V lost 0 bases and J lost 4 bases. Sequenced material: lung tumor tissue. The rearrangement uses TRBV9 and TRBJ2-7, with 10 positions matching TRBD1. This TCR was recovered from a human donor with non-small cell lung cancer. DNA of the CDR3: TGTGCCAGCAGCGTAGCCCCAGGGACAGGGGTGTACGAGCAGTACTTC. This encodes CASSVAPGTGVYEQYF.